These T cell receptor beta chains were read from a single sample in a study of T cells after yellow fever vaccination. One entry per CDR3 protein, called by TCRdb with MiXCR from the 5' RACE reads. The sample lists 450,000 to 650,000 distinct CDR3 sequences, 21% occurring once. Here the sequenced sample was PBMCs, taken roughly 20 days after the first yellow fever vaccination. These receptors came from a man aged 18-30 years who received the YFV17D yellow fever vaccine. CDR3s leave out the opening cysteine and the closing phenylalanine or tryptophan. Each record gives: J gene, V gene, CDR3 protein.

j_gene: TRBJ2-5; v_gene: TRBV6-4; CDR3aa: ASRPPDRAETQY
j_gene: TRBJ2-1; v_gene: TRBV20-1; CDR3aa: SARPSLGGQSYNEQF
j_gene: TRBJ1-2; v_gene: TRBV5-5; CDR3aa: ASSPRGALDYGYT
j_gene: TRBJ2-5; v_gene: TRBV29-1; CDR3aa: SSLGEGETQY
j_gene: TRBJ1-3; v_gene: TRBV20-1; CDR3aa: SAKHTGTSGNTIY
j_gene: TRBJ2-4; v_gene: TRBV5-6; CDR3aa: ASSRALSYGIQY
j_gene: TRBJ2-3; v_gene: TRBV7-3; CDR3aa: ASSLTSGGPTDTQY
j_gene: TRBJ2-5; v_gene: TRBV5-4; CDR3aa: ASSLAKKETQY
j_gene: TRBJ1-1; v_gene: TRBV6-1; CDR3aa: ASSWTVVNTEAF
j_gene: TRBJ2-1; v_gene: TRBV6-1; CDR3aa: ASSEEPSRWGIYNEQF
j_gene: TRBJ2-7; v_gene: TRBV21-1; CDR3aa: ASSKVGRVSSYEQY
j_gene: TRBJ2-5; v_gene: TRBV9; CDR3aa: ASNVGAGREETQY
j_gene: TRBJ2-2; v_gene: TRBV29-1; CDR3aa: SVAGTGTNTGELF
j_gene: TRBJ1-3; v_gene: TRBV19; CDR3aa: ASRRDPSSGNTIY
j_gene: TRBJ2-2; v_gene: TRBV11-2; CDR3aa: ASSSWTSSVRTGELF
j_gene: TRBJ2-3; v_gene: TRBV27; CDR3aa: ASSKTQRPGLSLYTQY
j_gene: TRBJ2-5; v_gene: TRBV5-4; CDR3aa: ASSLVGGAQY
j_gene: TRBJ1-1; v_gene: TRBV20-1; CDR3aa: SARGRGDTEAF
j_gene: TRBJ2-7; v_gene: TRBV7-9; CDR3aa: ASSGDTRSYEQY
j_gene: TRBJ1-6; v_gene: TRBV6-5; CDR3aa: ASSGRGITLH
j_gene: TRBJ2-5; v_gene: TRBV21-1; CDR3aa: ASSPPSVGQGQETQY
j_gene: TRBJ2-6; v_gene: TRBV12-5; CDR3aa: ASGLSGPLPGQSSGANVLT
j_gene: TRBJ2-2; v_gene: TRBV28; CDR3aa: ASTAGPRTGELF
j_gene: TRBJ1-1; v_gene: TRBV7-2; CDR3aa: ASTRPGAYSPF
j_gene: TRBJ2-6; v_gene: TRBV12-3/TRBV12-4; CDR3aa: ASSLLPSGGAGGANVLT
j_gene: TRBJ2-1; v_gene: TRBV7-3; CDR3aa: ASSHGQGRGYNEQF
j_gene: TRBJ1-1; v_gene: TRBV3-1; CDR3aa: ASSLKPDTEAF
j_gene: TRBJ2-3; v_gene: TRBV7-9; CDR3aa: ASSATGGRADTQY
j_gene: TRBJ1-2; v_gene: TRBV29-1; CDR3aa: SALPAGGRGHGYT
j_gene: TRBJ2-1; v_gene: TRBV19; CDR3aa: ASSAQGAHPSYNEQF
j_gene: TRBJ2-5; v_gene: TRBV5-1; CDR3aa: ASNQQTGGETQY
j_gene: TRBJ2-5; v_gene: TRBV20-1; CDR3aa: SASEPLGETQY
j_gene: TRBJ1-5; v_gene: TRBV3-1; CDR3aa: ASSQGAQMNQPQH
j_gene: TRBJ2-7; v_gene: TRBV9; CDR3aa: ASSLDRAGYEQY
j_gene: TRBJ2-2; v_gene: TRBV12-3/TRBV12-4; CDR3aa: ASFNTGELF
j_gene: TRBJ1-1; v_gene: TRBV20-1; CDR3aa: SARTGGAF
j_gene: TRBJ2-7; v_gene: TRBV4-1; CDR3aa: ASSQVGTAYEQY
j_gene: TRBJ1-4; v_gene: TRBV18; CDR3aa: ASSPGTENEKLF
j_gene: TRBJ2-5; v_gene: TRBV12-3/TRBV12-4; CDR3aa: ASSRVETQY
j_gene: TRBJ2-5; v_gene: TRBV4-1; CDR3aa: ASSQSRGETQY
j_gene: TRBJ1-6; v_gene: TRBV10-3; CDR3aa: AISESELSYNSPLH
j_gene: TRBJ2-3; v_gene: TRBV12-3/TRBV12-4; CDR3aa: ASTVGQGPPDTQY
j_gene: TRBJ2-1; v_gene: TRBV19; CDR3aa: ASNPRLGSSYNEQF
j_gene: TRBJ1-2; v_gene: TRBV4-2; CDR3aa: ASSLRPGTENRGYT
j_gene: TRBJ2-7; v_gene: TRBV7-2; CDR3aa: ASSLRQTTYEQY
j_gene: TRBJ2-1; v_gene: TRBV7-3; CDR3aa: ASSFGGTFSEQF
j_gene: TRBJ1-1; v_gene: TRBV5-1; CDR3aa: ASSLLEAGSTEAF